This is a list of T cell receptor beta chains from one sample in a study of blood T cell repertoires in COVID-19. Sequenced by immunoSEQ multiplex PCR; TCRdb stores in-frame clones only, minus some. The sample includes more than 250,000 clones, almost 90% of them seen just once. Sequencing was carried out using PBMCs or T cells enriched from blood (not recorded which). The receptor set was obtained from a young woman with acute COVID-19. CDR3s include the opening cysteine and the closing phenylalanine or tryptophan. The D gene is left open where the match is weak. Clone size is not always given. Where it is, it says once, few, many or a class for expanded clones.

cdr3_aa	cdr3_nt	j_call	d_call	v_call	clone_size
CASSYSTYEQYF	TGTGCCAGCAGTTACTCCACCTACGAGCAGTACTTC	TRBJ2-7	NA	TRBV6-5	once
CASSFGGSGYTQYF	TGTGCCAGCAGCTTTGGAGGGAGTGGTTATACGCAGTATTTT	TRBJ2-3	NA	TRBV5-4	NA
CASSVSTGTDTYEQYF	TGTGCCAGCAGCGTAAGTACCGGGACAGATACCTACGAGCAGTACTTC	TRBJ2-7	TRBD1	TRBV9	NA
CASSLIGGLTDTQYF	TGTGCCAGCAGCTTAATAGGGGGTCTTACAGATACGCAGTATTTT	TRBJ2-3	NA	TRBV7-3	NA
CASSTAVGRTGSQPQHF	TGTGCCAGTAGCACTGCAGTCGGCAGGACGGGAAGTCAGCCCCAGCATTTT	TRBJ1-5	NA	TRBV19	many
CASSSGLAEQFF	TGTGCCAGCAGCTCGGGACTAGCGGAGCAGTTCTTC	TRBJ2-1	TRBD2	TRBV13	NA
CASSQSTSGILGEQFF	TGCGCCAGCAGTCAATCGACTAGCGGGATATTAGGTGAGCAGTTCTTC	TRBJ2-1	TRBD2	TRBV4-1	NA
CASSHGLALYNEQFF	TGCGCCAGCAGCCACGGACTAGCCCTATACAATGAGCAGTTCTTC	TRBJ2-1	TRBD2	TRBV4-3	NA
CASSSSPGGPNYGYTF	TGTGCCAGCAGTTCCTCCCCGGGGGGCCCTAACTATGGCTACACCTTC	TRBJ1-2	NA	TRBV6-5	NA
CASSPKIGTGDYEQYF	TGTGCCAGCTCACCGAAAATCGGGACAGGGGACTACGAGCAGTACTTC	TRBJ2-7	TRBD1	TRBV18	NA
CATSRAGQGSYEQYF	TGTGCCACCAGCAGAGCCGGACAGGGCTCCTACGAGCAGTACTTC	TRBJ2-7	TRBD1	TRBV15	NA
CASSAQGDEQFF	TGTGCCAGCTCCGCACAGGGCGATGAGCAGTTCTTC	TRBJ2-1	NA	TRBV18	NA
CASSSQDTRNTIYF	TGTGCCAGCAGCTCCCAGGACACAAGAAACACCATATATTTT	TRBJ1-3	NA	TRBV5-5	NA
CASSLGGKLRQPQHF	TGTGCCAGCAGTTTAGGAGGGAAGTTGCGCCAGCCCCAGCATTTT	TRBJ1-5	NA	TRBV28	NA
CASTGFATEAFF	TGTGCCAGCACAGGGTTTGCCACTGAAGCTTTCTTT	TRBJ1-1	NA	TRBV2	NA
CASSQGAASYNEQFF	TGCGCCAGCAGCCAAGGCGCGGCGTCCTACAATGAGCAGTTCTTC	TRBJ2-1	NA	TRBV4-3	NA
CASRSIGGNNEQFF	TGCGCCAGCAGGTCTATCGGCGGGAACAATGAGCAGTTCTTC	TRBJ2-1	NA	TRBV10-2	NA
CASSWGGVGYEQYF	TGTGCCAGCAGTTGGGGGGGAGTAGGGTACGAGCAGTACTTC	TRBJ2-7	TRBD2	TRBV28	NA
CASSLRGGRWTEAFF	TGTGCCAGCAGCCTACGAGGGGGAAGATGGACTGAAGCTTTCTTT	TRBJ1-1	NA	TRBV7-9	NA
CANEGWDGGNSPLHF	TGTGCCAACGAAGGCTGGGACGGGGGAAATTCACCCCTCCACTTT	TRBJ1-6	NA	TRBV19	NA
CASSPAGTGTWEQFF	TGCGCCAGCAGCCCGGCCGGGACAGGGACATGGGAGCAGTTCTTC	TRBJ2-1	TRBD1	TRBV5-1	NA
CASASGLSGSYNEQFF	TGTGCCAGCGCATCTGGACTCTCCGGGAGCTACAATGAGCAGTTCTTC	TRBJ2-1	NA	TRBV27	NA
CASKGQGQSSYEQYF	TGTGCCAGCAAGGGACAGGGACAAAGCTCCTACGAGCAGTACTTC	TRBJ2-7	TRBD1	TRBV7-2	NA
CASSLEYSAYEQYF	TGTGCCAGCAGCTTAGAGTATTCGGCCTACGAGCAGTACTTC	TRBJ2-7	NA	TRBV7-2	NA
CASSPGGGGGETQYF	TGTGCCAGCAGCCCTGGGGGCGGGGGGGGCGAGACCCAGTACTTC	TRBJ2-5	TRBD2	TRBV7-2	NA
CASSLGLAGYNEQFF	TGTGCCAGCAGCTTAGGACTAGCGGGATACAATGAGCAGTTCTTC	TRBJ2-1	TRBD2	TRBV7-9	once
CSVSDSNEKLFF	TGCAGCGTCTCGGACTCGAATGAAAAACTGTTTTTT	TRBJ1-4	NA	TRBV29-1	NA
CASSLAGRAWEQYF	TGTGCCAGCAGCTTAGCGGGGAGGGCGTGGGAGCAGTACTTC	TRBJ2-7	TRBD2	TRBV11-2	once
CASSSRQGRNSPLHF	TGTGCCAGCAGCTCCAGACAGGGAAGGAATTCACCCCTCCACTTT	TRBJ1-6	TRBD1	TRBV7-9	NA
CASSQSNYPGQPYEQYF	TGCGCCAGCAGTCAATCTAATTACCCGGGACAGCCCTACGAGCAGTACTTC	TRBJ2-7	TRBD1	TRBV23-1	NA
CAWTTGTVYNEQFF	TGTGCCTGGACTACCGGGACTGTCTACAATGAGCAGTTCTTC	TRBJ2-1	NA	TRBV30	NA
CASSSLADILRGATDTQYF	TGTGCCAGCAGTTCTTTAGCCGACATTCTCAGGGGAGCCACAGATACGCAGTATTTT	TRBJ2-3	NA	TRBV28	NA
CASSRVGQGLNQPQHF	TGTGCCAGTAGTAGAGTCGGGCAGGGGCTAAATCAGCCCCAGCATTTT	TRBJ1-5	NA	TRBV19	NA
CASTLSGGDNEQFF	TGTGCCAGCACCCTATCTGGAGGGGACAATGAGCAGTTCTTC	TRBJ2-1	NA	TRBV28	NA
CASSSLGTNSYEQYF	TGTGCCAGCAGTTCCCTGGGGACAAACTCCTACGAGCAGTACTTC	TRBJ2-7	NA	TRBV27	NA
CASSLTSGSKETQYF	TGTGCCAGCAGCTTAACTAGCGGGAGTAAAGAGACCCAGTACTTC	TRBJ2-5	TRBD2	TRBV7-3	NA
CASSPYGGEAFF	TGTGCCAGCTCACCTTACGGGGGTGAAGCTTTCTTT	TRBJ1-1	NA	TRBV18	NA
CASSLRLAGADTQYF	TGTGCCAGCAGCTTGCGACTAGCGGGAGCAGATACGCAGTATTTT	TRBJ2-3	TRBD2	TRBV13	NA
CASSLGTGIYNEQFF	TGCGCCAGCAGCCTCGGGACAGGTATTTACAATGAGCAGTTCTTC	TRBJ2-1	TRBD1	TRBV4-3	NA
CASSSRGFKETQYF	TGTGCCAGCAGCTCCAGGGGTTTTAAAGAGACCCAGTACTTC	TRBJ2-5	NA	TRBV11-2	NA
CASSGGEGNTIYF	TGTGCCAGCAGTGGAGGAGAAGGAAACACCATATATTTT	TRBJ1-3	NA	TRBV6-4	NA
CATSRGITEAFF	TGTGCCACCAGCCGGGGTATCACTGAAGCTTTCTTT	TRBJ1-1	NA	TRBV15	NA
CASSEGAGVRYNEQFF	TGCGCCAGCAGTGAAGGAGCGGGCGTTCGTTACAATGAGCAGTTCTTC	TRBJ2-1	NA	TRBV10-2	NA
CASSQGGGSSGNTIYF	TGCGCCAGCAGCCAAGGAGGGGGCAGCTCTGGAAACACCATATATTTT	TRBJ1-3	TRBD1	TRBV4-1	NA
CAIMDSFQETQYF	TGTGCCATCATGGACAGTTTCCAAGAGACCCAGTACTTC	TRBJ2-5	NA	TRBV10-3	NA
CASSVGLGFGELFF	TGCGCCAGCAGTGTAGGACTAGGTTTCGGGGAGCTGTTTTTT	TRBJ2-2	TRBD2	TRBV10-2	NA
CATSDFFSHSSPTYEQYF	TGTGCCACCAGTGATTTTTTTTCCCACTCTAGCCCCACCTACGAGCAGTACTTC	TRBJ2-7	NA	TRBV24-1	NA
CASSSDSSGNTIYF	TGTGCCAGCAGCTCGGACAGCTCTGGAAACACCATATATTTT	TRBJ1-3	NA	TRBV14	NA
CASRGLNNEQFF	TGTGCCAGCAGGGGGCTGAACAATGAGCAGTTCTTC	TRBJ2-1	NA	TRBV3-1/TRBV3-2	once